A selection of T cell receptor beta chains follows, all from one sample in a study of cytomegalovirus exposure and HLA in healthy donors. TCRdb keeps only in-frame clones here, not all; method: immunoSEQ multiplex PCR. The sample holds about 130,000 clones. Input material: PBMCs. The receptors originated from a man younger than 35 in good health and CMV-seronegative. CDR3s include the opening cysteine and the closing phenylalanine or tryptophan. The D gene is left open where the match is weak.

TRBV7-2	TRBJ1-2	TRBD1	17	CASSLTGGLFTNYGYTF	TGTGCCAGCAGCCTTACAGGGGGTCTATTCACAAACTATGGCTACACCTTC
TRBV18	TRBJ1-5	TRBD1	16	CASSPDTGGEGQPQHF	TGTGCCAGCTCACCAGACACAGGGGGCGAGGGGCAGCCCCAGCATTTT
TRBV6-1	TRBJ1-1	TRBD1	18	CASSENLGTGGLNTEAFF	TGTGCCAGCAGTGAGAATTTAGGGACAGGGGGCCTGAACACTGAAGCTTTCTTT
TRBV5-1	TRBJ2-5	TRBD1	13	CASSSQGAETQYF	TGCGCCAGCAGCTCACAGGGGGCAGAGACCCAGTACTTC
TRBV30	TRBJ1-1	-	11	CAWISSTEAFF	TGTGCCTGGATTAGTTCGACTGAAGCTTTCTTT
TRBV28	TRBJ2-2	TRBD2	15	CASTGLAGVAGELFF	TGTGCCAGCACGGGCCTAGCGGGAGTTGCCGGGGAGCTGTTTTTT
TRBV4-1	TRBJ2-3	TRBD2	17	CASSPYLGAGGPDTQYF	TGCGCCAGCAGCCCCTACCTTGGAGCGGGGGGACCGGATACGCAGTATTTT
TRBV7-9	TRBJ2-7	-	13	CASCQTEVNEQYF	TGTGCCAGCTGCCAGACAGAGGTTAACGAGCAGTACTTC
TRBV5-4	TRBJ2-4	TRBD1	14	CASSPTDRGNIQYF	TGTGCCAGCAGCCCCACGGACAGGGGTAACATTCAGTACTTC
TRBV29-1	TRBJ2-7	TRBD2	21	CSVSWWIWGRAQSVNSYEQYF	TGCAGCGTCTCATGGTGGATCTGGGGGAGGGCCCAATCGGTTAACTCCTACGAGCAGTACTTC
TRBV10-3	TRBJ1-1	-	13	CAISGGGNTEAFF	TGTGCCATCAGTGGGGGGGGAAACACTGAAGCTTTCTTT
TRBV13	TRBJ1-5	TRBD1	14	CASSPGGIGQPQHF	TGTGCCAGCAGCCCAGGGGGAATCGGACAGCCCCAGCATTTT
TRBV6-5	TRBJ1-1	TRBD1	16	CASSYSTGEVVTEAFF	TGTGCCAGCAGTTACTCGACAGGGGAAGTAGTCACTGAAGCTTTCTTT
TRBV7-9	TRBJ2-3	TRBD2	15	CASSLVRGVADTQYF	TGTGCCAGCAGCTTAGTACGGGGGGTGGCAGATACGCAGTATTTT
TRBV10-3	TRBJ2-1	TRBD2	18	CAISELDVAGHSYNEQFF	TGTGCCATCAGTGAGCTGGACGTAGCGGGGCACTCCTACAATGAGCAGTTCTTC
TRBV9	TRBJ2-3	-	13	CASSYQSTDTQYF	TGTGCCAGCAGCTACCAGAGCACAGATACGCAGTATTTT